The 20 T cell receptor beta chains presented below share a single source sample, sequenced in a study of STAT5B mutations in CD4+ large granular lymphocyte leukemia. Produced via immunoSEQ multiplex PCR; TCRdb's table is partial and in-frame only. The data contain about 38,000 clones, about 80% of them singletons. Sequenced input: CD4+ T cells from blood buffy coats. The receptors derive from a human donor in good health.

This sequence joins TRBV27 and TRBJ1-5; the D gene is possibly TRBD1 (6 bases). This CDR3 spans 18 amino acids. Trimming removed 3 bases from V and 0 bases from J, with 18 bases in between. Germline V gene data show CDR1 as MNHEY and CDR2 as SMNVEV (reference sequence). The CDR3 here is CASSFGGDSTLSNQPQHF. In DNA form, the CDR3 reads TGTGCCAGCAGTTTTGGGGGCGATTCAACTCTTAGCAATCAGCCCCAGCATTTT.

In its sample, this clone was seen a few times. The chain couples TRBV19 to TRBJ1-3, with D unclear. This CDR3 is built from 14 residues. In germline, CDR1 is LNHDA, CDR2 SQIVND (reference sequence). Trimming took 9 bases from V and 4 from J, leaving 16 bases between them. The CDR3 loop reads CASKGSDAGNTIYF. DNA for the CDR3: TGTGCCAGCAAAGGGAGTGATGCCGGAAACACCATATATTTT.

The J gene is TRBJ2-1, the V gene TRBV7-9, with a possible D match to TRBD2 (6 bases). The CDR3 totals 14 residues. Trimming took off 5 bases at V and 4 bases at J, with 12 bases between the two ends. Germline CDR1 reads SEHNR; CDR2 reads FQNEAQ (reference sequence). CDR3 nucleotide sequence: TGTGCCAGCAGCCCAAGCGGGCCATACAATGAGCAGTTCTTC. This codes for CASSPSGPYNEQFF.

The chain links TRBV29-1 to TRBJ2-5; possibly TRBD1 for D (6 bases). The assigned J gene may be wrong: the sequence end matches TRBJ2-7 better. Germline V gene lookup returns CDR1 SQVTM and CDR2 ANQGSEA. This CDR3 comprises 13 residues. CDR3 in amino acids: CSVLGQPSYEQYF. CDR3 DNA: TGCAGCGTGCTCGGACAGCCCTCCTACGAGCAGTACTTC.

This clone was seen a few times. The DNA of the CDR3 is TGTGCCAGCAGCAAAGTTCGGGAGGCTGCGAATGAGCAGTTCTTC. The encoded protein is CASSKVREAANEQFF. This chain uses TRBV21-1 with TRBJ2-1; TRBD2 reflects the table's D call only, with no check against the DNA. TRBV21-1 is a documented pseudogene. The CDR3 spans 15 residues.

The CDR3 DNA is TGTGCCAGCAGCCGGGACAGGGGGTCCGGGGAGCTGTTTTTT. It encodes CASSRDRGSGELFF. This sequence joins TRBV7-2 and TRBJ2-2, with 11 bases matching TRBD1. The CDR3 runs to 14 residues. Germline CDR1 SGHTA, CDR2 FQGNSA. The ends lost 5 bases at V and 6 bases at J; junction bases unmatched: 2.

V usage is TRBV5-4 and J usage is TRBJ2-5, with 14 nucleotides matching TRBD2. J gave up 4 bases and V 4 bases, and 3 bases lay outside the gene matches. CDR1 and CDR2 (germline): SGHNT, YYREEE (reference sequence). The CDR3 consists of 15 residues. Written as DNA, the CDR3 is TGTGCCAGCAGCGTGGGACTAGCGGGAGCAGAGACCCAGTACTTC. It yields the protein CASSVGLAGAETQYF.

The V and J genes are TRBV5-1 and TRBJ2-5; 11 bases are shared with TRBD1. The germline V gene has CDR1 SGHRS and CDR2 YFSETQ. V was pared by 1 base and J by 2 bases, with 4 bases of the junction left unmatched. This CDR3 is built from 16 residues. The CDR3 reads CASSLWDRGSQETQYF. In DNA, the CDR3 is TGCGCCAGCAGCTTGTGGGACAGGGGGTCTCAAGAGACCCAGTACTTC.

V gene TRBV19 combines with J gene TRBJ2-7; 7 bases match TRBD1. CDR1 is LNHDA, CDR2 SQIVND, per germline (reference sequence). With V trimmed by 1 base and J by 0 bases, 6 bases remained unmatched. CDR3 size: 16 residues. CDR3 DNA sequence: TGTGCCAGTAGTATAGCCGGGACAGTTAGCTCCTACGAGCAGTACTTC. Its translation: CASSIAGTVSSYEQYF.

J is TRBJ2-1 and V is TRBV5-1; 10 positions match TRBD2. Per the germline V gene, CDR1 is SGHRS and CDR2 is YFSETQ. After removal of 5 bases from V and 2 bases from J, the junction contained 10 bases not matched to a gene. This CDR3 spans 17 amino acids. The CDR3 DNA reads TGCGCCAGCAGTTCAAAGGAGGGACTAGCGACCTACAATGAGCAGTTCTTC. It codes for CASSSKEGLATYNEQFF.

This chain links TRBV7-2 with TRBJ2-2, with 7 bases fitting TRBD2. Germline V lookup: CDR1 SGHTA, CDR2 FQGNSA. The CDR3 has 15 residues. The J segment lost 5 bases and the V segment lost 11 bases, leaving 14 bases of the junction unmatched. Here the CDR3 DNA reads TGTGCCGACAGCTTCTCCCTTAGCGGGACCGGGGAGCTGTTTTTT. It specifies CADSFSLSGTGELFF.

J is TRBJ2-4 and V is TRBV5-3, with 10 bases identical to TRBD1. TRBV5-3 is classed as an ORF, of uncertain function. The CDR3 sequence is 17 residues long. CDR3 in DNA: TGTCCCCCCTTCATTCTCGTCCAGACAGGGGGCGAAAACATTCAGTACTTC. It codes for CPPFILVQTGGENIQYF.

The rearrangement uses TRBV5-4 and TRBJ2-7; 12 nucleotides line up with TRBD1. Per the germline V gene, CDR1 is SGHNT and CDR2 is YYREEE (reference sequence). J gave up 7 bases and V 4 bases, and 9 bases lay outside the gene matches. This CDR3 comprises 15 residues. CDR3 sequence (DNA): TGTGCCAGCAGCCCAATGGGACAGGGGGCGGGTGAGCAGTACTTC. Protein: CASSPMGQGAGEQYF.

The chain couples TRBV18 to TRBJ2-4; the D is unclear. Between the trimmed V and J ends, which lost 2 bases and 3 bases, there was a span of 20 bases. Germline V gene lookup returns CDR1 KGHSH and CDR2 LQKENI. This CDR3 region has 18 residues. The CDR3 spells CASSPLSLDRVGKNIQYF. The CDR3 region has the DNA TGTGCCAGCTCACCATTATCCCTAGATCGGGTCGGCAAAAACATTCAGTACTTC.

This chain uses TRBV6-5 with TRBJ1-6; a weak D match, TRBD1 (6 bases). This CDR3 has 16 residues. V was trimmed by 0 bases and J by 11 bases, leaving 17 bases between them. In germline, CDR1 is MNHEY, CDR2 SVGAGI. The CDR3: CASSYSGSTGSPPLHF. DNA of the CDR3: TGTGCCAGCAGTTACTCGGGGAGTACAGGGTCGCCACCCCTCCACTTT.

The CDR3 sequence: CASSQGGVGYGYTF. The CDR3, as DNA: TGCGCCAGCAGCCAAGGGGGGGTGGGCTATGGCTACACCTTC. The chain couples TRBV4-1 to TRBJ1-2; weak D call: TRBD1 (5 bases). The CDR3 contains 14 residues. Germline values: CDR1 MGHRA, CDR2 YSYEKL. Trimming removed 1 base from V and 4 bases from J, with 10 bases in between.

This clone was seen more than once but under ten times. This sequence joins TRBV10-3 and TRBJ1-1; no clear D. The V end lost 10 bases, the J end lost 0 bases, and 6 bases lay between the germline ends. Germline CDR1 and CDR2: ENHRY and SYGVKD. The CDR3 is made up of 11 amino acids. The CDR3 here is CATILNTEAFF. The CDR3 DNA is TGTGCCACCATCTTGAACACTGAAGCTTTCTTT.

This clone has just a few counts. The V gene is TRBV23-1, the J gene TRBJ1-1; possibly TRBD1 for D (5 bases). TRBV23-1 is an ORF, and what it does is uncertain. The V and J ends lost 3 bases and 4 bases respectively, with 9 bases between them. The CDR3 is 13 amino acids. CDR3 region: CASSHDRLTEAFF. As DNA, the CDR3 is TGCGCCAGCAGTCATGACAGACTCACTGAAGCTTTCTTT.

V gene TRBV14 combines with J gene TRBJ1-1; TRBD1 is a possible D gene (6 bases). The length of the CDR3 is 14 residues. Germline loops: CDR1 SGHDN, CDR2 FVKESK. Trimming shortened V by 4 bases and J by 1 base, and 10 bases separated the two germline ends. CDR3 sequence: CASSLRQANTEAFF. The CDR3 DNA sequence: TGTGCCAGCAGCCTCCGACAGGCGAACACTGAAGCTTTCTTT.

J is TRBJ1-4 and V is TRBV4-1; 8 bases fit TRBD1. J was trimmed by 8 bases and V by 4 bases; bases with no gene match: 6. CDR1 is MGHRA, CDR2 YSYEKL, per germline. The CDR3 length is 14 residues. CDR3 loop: CASSLTGAGEKLFF. The CDR3 coding sequence is TGCGCCAGCAGCCTGACAGGGGCCGGAGAAAAACTGTTTTTT.